These T cell receptor beta chains were read from a single sample in a study of shared clonotypes between healthy human individuals. TCRdb's table, derived via immunoSEQ multiplex PCR, lists solely in-frame clones and lacks some. The sample records 1,400,000 or so clones, approximately 98.5% being singletons. Input material: naive CD4+ T cells sorted from blood. The receptors shown here come from a man aged 30 to 45 in good health. Both conserved end residues are part of each CDR3. Each record gives: clone size, D gene, J gene, V gene, CDR3 protein, CDR3 DNA. A D gene is named only where the DNA matches it firmly. Size is omitted from some rows. Given values are once, few, many or a class for expanded clones.

. | TRBD2 | TRBJ2-7 | TRBV29-1 | CSVGGSSGRAFPQIYEQYF | TGCAGCGTTGGGGGGTCTAGCGGGAGGGCCTTCCCTCAAATCTACGAGCAGTACTTC
. | . | TRBJ1-2 | TRBV19 | CASSSRRIYGYTF | TGTGCCAGTAGTTCGCGGCGGATCTATGGCTACACCTTC
. | . | TRBJ2-3 | TRBV4-3 | CASRGATTDTQYF | TGCGCCAGCAGAGGGGCCACCACAGATACGCAGTATTTT
. | TRBD1 | TRBJ2-3 | TRBV5-1 | CASSNRGSTDTQYF | TGCGCCAGCAGTAACAGGGGGAGCACAGATACGCAGTATTTT
. | . | TRBJ2-2 | TRBV25-1 | CASRNLVSGELFF | TGTGCCAGCAGAAATTTAGTTAGCGGGGAGCTGTTTTTT
. | TRBD1 | TRBJ1-1 | TRBV19 | CASSIQGAVNTEAFF | TGTGCCAGTAGTATACAGGGGGCGGTGAACACTGAAGCTTTCTTT
. | TRBD1 | TRBJ2-3 | TRBV4-2 | CASSQGSRGLGTDTQYF | TGTGCCAGCAGCCAGGGGAGCAGGGGGCTCGGGACAGATACGCAGTATTTT
few | . | TRBJ2-7 | TRBV11-2 | CASSFQRHEQYF | TGTGCCAGCAGCTTCCAACGACACGAGCAGTACTTC
few | . | TRBJ1-1 | TRBV7-8 | CASSLGFTEAFF | TGTGCCAGCAGCTTAGGGTTCACTGAAGCTTTCTTT
once | . | TRBJ2-6 | TRBV6-5 | CASSGANVLTF | TGTGCCAGTTCTGGGGCCAACGTCCTGACTTTC
. | TRBD1 | TRBJ2-1 | TRBV7-2 | CASSRGQGQGQFF | TGTGCCAGCAGCCGGGGACAGGGGCAGGGGCAGTTCTTC
. | . | TRBJ2-1 | TRBV11-2 | CASSFVTGSNEQFF | TGTGCCAGCAGCTTCGTAACAGGGTCGAATGAGCAGTTCTTC
. | . | TRBJ1-1 | TRBV30 | CAWRGDFNTEAFF | TGTGCCTGGAGAGGAGATTTTAACACTGAAGCTTTCTTT
. | . | TRBJ2-7 | TRBV28 | CASSSPGARSYEQYF | TGTGCCAGCAGTTCTCCCGGGGCTAGAAGCTACGAGCAGTACTTC
. | . | TRBJ2-1 | TRBV7-9 | CASRSPGRMGYNEQFF | TGTGCCAGCAGGTCCCCAGGGCGCATGGGATACAATGAGCAGTTCTTC
. | . | TRBJ1-3 | TRBV5-1 | CASSGAGASSGNTIYF | TGCGCCAGCAGCGGCGCCGGGGCTAGCTCTGGAAACACCATATATTTT
. | . | TRBJ1-4 | TRBV7-9 | CASSLEAAENEKLFF | TGTGCCAGCAGCTTGGAAGCGGCCGAGAATGAAAAACTGTTTTTT
. | TRBD2 | TRBJ2-2 | TRBV5-1 | CASSLVGLAGVANTGELFF | TGCGCCAGCAGCTTGGTGGGACTAGCGGGAGTGGCGAACACCGGGGAGCTGTTTTTT
. | TRBD2 | TRBJ2-3 | TRBV28 | CASSFTLAGYTDTQYF | TGTGCCAGCAGTTTTACACTAGCGGGATACACAGATACGCAGTATTTT
. | . | TRBJ2-7 | TRBV11-2 | CASSTTIPGHSYEQYF | TGTGCCAGCAGCACAACTATTCCGGGTCACTCCTACGAGCAGTACTTC
. | TRBD1 | TRBJ1-4 | TRBV28 | CASSLGDRGNEKLFF | TGTGCCAGCAGTTTAGGGGACAGAGGTAATGAAAAACTGTTTTTT
. | TRBD2 | TRBJ2-1 | TRBV28 | CASSLWAASGRAGPHEQFF | TGTGCCAGCAGTTTATGGGCGGCTAGCGGGAGGGCCGGCCCCCATGAGCAGTTCTTC
. | . | TRBJ1-5 | TRBV19 | CASLRQWDGGNQPQHF | TGTGCCAGTCTCAGACAGTGGGATGGGGGTAATCAGCCCCAGCATTTT
once | . | TRBJ1-4 | TRBV6-5 | CASSRTEDEKLFF | TGTGCCAGCAGCCGGACAGAGGATGAAAAACTGTTTTTT
. | . | TRBJ2-3 | TRBV10-1 | CASSESPGTQYF | TGCGCCAGCAGTGAGTCGCCGGGTACGCAGTATTTT
. | TRBD2 | TRBJ2-3 | TRBV5-4 | CASSLERDGDTQYF | TGTGCCAGCAGCTTGGAGCGGGACGGAGATACGCAGTATTTT
. | . | TRBJ2-4 | TRBV29-1 | CSVEGLAKNIQYF | TGCAGCGTTGAGGGACTAGCCAAAAACATTCAGTACTTC
. | TRBD2 | TRBJ2-1 | TRBV5-1 | CASSLAMASGSYEQFF | TGCGCCAGCAGCTTGGCCATGGCTAGCGGGAGTTATGAGCAGTTCTTC
. | . | TRBJ2-1 | TRBV28 | CASQGPYNEQFF | TGTGCCAGCCAGGGACCTTACAATGAGCAGTTCTTC
. | . | TRBJ1-3 | TRBV18 | CASSPLTTGPGNTIYF | TGTGCCAGCTCACCACTCACGACAGGACCTGGGAACACCATATATTTT
. | . | TRBJ1-1 | TRBV5-1 | CASSLETPNTEAFF | TGCGCCAGCAGCTTGGAAACACCGAACACTGAAGCTTTCTTT
. | TRBD2 | TRBJ2-2 | TRBV4-1 | CASSQETGTSGTYGELFF | TGCGCCAGCAGCCAAGAGACCGGGACTAGCGGGACTTACGGGGAGCTGTTTTTT